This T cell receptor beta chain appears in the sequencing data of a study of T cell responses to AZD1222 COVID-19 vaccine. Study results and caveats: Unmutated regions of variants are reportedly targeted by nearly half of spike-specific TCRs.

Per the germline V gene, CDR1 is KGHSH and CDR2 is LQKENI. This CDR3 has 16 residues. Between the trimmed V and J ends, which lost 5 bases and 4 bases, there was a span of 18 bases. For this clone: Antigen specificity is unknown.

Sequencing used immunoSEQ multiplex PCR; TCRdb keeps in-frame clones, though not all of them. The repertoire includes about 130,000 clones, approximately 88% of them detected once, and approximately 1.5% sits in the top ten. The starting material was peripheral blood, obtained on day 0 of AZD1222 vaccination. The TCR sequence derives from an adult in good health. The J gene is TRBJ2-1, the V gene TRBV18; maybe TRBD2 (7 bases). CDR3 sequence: CASSYGGLADYNEQFF. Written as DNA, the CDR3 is TGTGCCAGCTCATACGGGGGGCTAGCGGATTACAATGAGCAGTTCTTC.